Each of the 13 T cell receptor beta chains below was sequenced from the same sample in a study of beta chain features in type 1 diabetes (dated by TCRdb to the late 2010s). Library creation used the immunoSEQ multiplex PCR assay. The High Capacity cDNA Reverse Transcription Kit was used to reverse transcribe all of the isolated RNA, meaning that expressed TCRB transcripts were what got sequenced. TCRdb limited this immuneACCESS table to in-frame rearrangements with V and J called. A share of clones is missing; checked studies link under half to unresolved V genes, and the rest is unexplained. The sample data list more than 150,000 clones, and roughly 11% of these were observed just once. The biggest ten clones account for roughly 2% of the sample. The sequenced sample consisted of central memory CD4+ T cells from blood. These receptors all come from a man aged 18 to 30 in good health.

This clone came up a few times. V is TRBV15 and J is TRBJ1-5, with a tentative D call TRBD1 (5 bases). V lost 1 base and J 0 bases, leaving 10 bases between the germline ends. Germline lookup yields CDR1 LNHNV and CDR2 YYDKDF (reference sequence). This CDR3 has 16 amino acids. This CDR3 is CATSRVGQISNQPQHF. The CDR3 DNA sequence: TGTGCCACCAGCAGAGTGGGGCAGATTAGCAATCAGCCCCAGCATTTT.

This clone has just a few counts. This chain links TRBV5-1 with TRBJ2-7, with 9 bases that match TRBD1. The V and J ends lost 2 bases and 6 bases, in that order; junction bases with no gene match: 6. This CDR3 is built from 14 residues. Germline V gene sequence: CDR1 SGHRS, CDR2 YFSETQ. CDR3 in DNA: TGCGCCAGCAGCTTAGGGACAGGGTCATCCGAGCAGTACTTC. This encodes CASSLGTGSSEQYF.

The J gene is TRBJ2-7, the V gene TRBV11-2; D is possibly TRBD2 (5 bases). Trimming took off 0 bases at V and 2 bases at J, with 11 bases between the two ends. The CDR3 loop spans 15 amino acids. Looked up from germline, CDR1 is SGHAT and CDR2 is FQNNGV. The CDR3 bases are TGTGCCAGCAGCTTAGAACGAACCGGGGCCTACGAGCAGTACTTC. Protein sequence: CASSLERTGAYEQYF.

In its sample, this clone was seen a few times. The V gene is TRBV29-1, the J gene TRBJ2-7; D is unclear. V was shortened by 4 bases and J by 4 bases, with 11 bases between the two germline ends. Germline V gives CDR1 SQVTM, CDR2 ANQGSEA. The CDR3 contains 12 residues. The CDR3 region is CSVGGYSYEQYF. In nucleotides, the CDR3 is TGCAGCGTTGGTGGGTACAGTTACGAGCAGTACTTC.

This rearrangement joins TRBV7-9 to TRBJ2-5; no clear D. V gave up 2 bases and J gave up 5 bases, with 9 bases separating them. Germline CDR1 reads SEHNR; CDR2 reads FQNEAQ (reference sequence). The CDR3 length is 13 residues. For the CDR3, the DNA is TGTGCCAGCAGCTTAAATGGCGCGGAGACCCAGTACTTC. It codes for CASSLNGAETQYF.

This CDR3 is CAIQGFEGYGYTF. The CDR3 DNA reads as TGTGCCATACAGGGGTTTGAGGGGTATGGCTACACCTTC. V is TRBV10-3 and J is TRBJ1-2; 7 nucleotides match TRBD1. CDR1 and CDR2 from the germline V gene are ENHRY and SYGVKD. The CDR3 extends over 13 amino acids. V shed 9 bases, J shed 5 bases, and the junction held 9 bases outside the gene matches.

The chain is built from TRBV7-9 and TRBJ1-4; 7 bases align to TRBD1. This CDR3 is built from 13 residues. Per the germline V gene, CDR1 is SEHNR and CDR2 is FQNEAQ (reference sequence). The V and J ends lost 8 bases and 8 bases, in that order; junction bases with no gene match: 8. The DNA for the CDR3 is TGTGCCAGCTCAACAGGGGTTTGGGAAAAACTGTTTTTT. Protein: CASSTGVWEKLFF.

The CDR3 DNA reads TGTGCCAGCTCAGCAAACCAGGGGGTTGAGACCCAGTACTTC. Amino acid sequence: CASSANQGVETQYF. V and J are TRBV18 and TRBJ2-5, with TRBD1 matching 7 bases. The CDR3 length is 14 residues. CDR1 is KGHSH and CDR2 is LQKENI in the germline V gene. V trimming: 5 bases; J trimming: 5 bases; junction bases outside the gene matches: 8.

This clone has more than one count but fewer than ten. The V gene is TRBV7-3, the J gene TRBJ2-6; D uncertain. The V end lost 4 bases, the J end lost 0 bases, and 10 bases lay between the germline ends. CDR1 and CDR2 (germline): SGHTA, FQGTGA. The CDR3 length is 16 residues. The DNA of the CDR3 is TGTGCCAGCAGCTCCGGACGGCCCTCTGGGGCCAACGTCCTGACTTTC. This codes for CASSSGRPSGANVLTF. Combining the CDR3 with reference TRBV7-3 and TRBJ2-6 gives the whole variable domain GAGVSQTPSNKVTEKGKYVELRCDPISGHTALYWYRQSLGQGPEFLIYFQGTGAADDSGLPNDRFFAVRPEGSVSTLKIQRTERGDSAVYLCASSSGRPSGANVLTFGAGSRLTVL.

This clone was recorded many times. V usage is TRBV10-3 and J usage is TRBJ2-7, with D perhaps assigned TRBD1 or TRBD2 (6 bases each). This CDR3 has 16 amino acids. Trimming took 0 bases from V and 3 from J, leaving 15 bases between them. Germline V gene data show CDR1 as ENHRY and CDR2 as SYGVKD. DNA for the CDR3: TGTGCCATCAGTGAGTCGGGGGGCCGATACCGCTACGAGCAGTACTTC. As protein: CAISESGGRYRYEQYF.

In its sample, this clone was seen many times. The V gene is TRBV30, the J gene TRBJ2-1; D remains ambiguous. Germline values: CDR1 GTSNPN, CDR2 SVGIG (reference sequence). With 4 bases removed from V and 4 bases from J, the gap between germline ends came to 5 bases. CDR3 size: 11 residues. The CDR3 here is CAWTGYNEQFF. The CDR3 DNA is TGTGCCTGGACAGGTTACAATGAGCAGTTCTTC.

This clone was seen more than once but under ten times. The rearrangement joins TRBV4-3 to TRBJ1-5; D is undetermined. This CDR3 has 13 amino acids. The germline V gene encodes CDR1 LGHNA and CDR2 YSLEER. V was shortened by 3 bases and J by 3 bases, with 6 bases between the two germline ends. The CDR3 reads CASSQSFNQPQHF. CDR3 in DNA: TGCGCCAGCAGCCAGTCTTTCAATCAGCCCCAGCATTTT.

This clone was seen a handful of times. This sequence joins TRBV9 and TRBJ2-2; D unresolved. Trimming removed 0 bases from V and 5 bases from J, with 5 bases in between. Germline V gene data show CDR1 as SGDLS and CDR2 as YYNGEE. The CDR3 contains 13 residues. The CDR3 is CASSVAQTGELFF. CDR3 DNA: TGTGCCAGCAGCGTAGCCCAGACCGGGGAGCTGTTTTTT.